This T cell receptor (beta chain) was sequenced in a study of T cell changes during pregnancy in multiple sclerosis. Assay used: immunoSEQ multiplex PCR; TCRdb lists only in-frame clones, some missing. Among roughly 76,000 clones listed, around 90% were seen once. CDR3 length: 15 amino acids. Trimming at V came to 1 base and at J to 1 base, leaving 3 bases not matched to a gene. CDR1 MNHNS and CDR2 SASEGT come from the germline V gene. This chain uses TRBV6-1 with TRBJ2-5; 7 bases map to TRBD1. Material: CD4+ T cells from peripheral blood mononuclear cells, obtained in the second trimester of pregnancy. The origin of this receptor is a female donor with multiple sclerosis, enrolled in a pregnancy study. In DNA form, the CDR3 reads TGTGCCAGCAGTGAAGACAGGGGCATCCAAGAGACCCAGTACTTC. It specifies CASSEDRGIQETQYF.